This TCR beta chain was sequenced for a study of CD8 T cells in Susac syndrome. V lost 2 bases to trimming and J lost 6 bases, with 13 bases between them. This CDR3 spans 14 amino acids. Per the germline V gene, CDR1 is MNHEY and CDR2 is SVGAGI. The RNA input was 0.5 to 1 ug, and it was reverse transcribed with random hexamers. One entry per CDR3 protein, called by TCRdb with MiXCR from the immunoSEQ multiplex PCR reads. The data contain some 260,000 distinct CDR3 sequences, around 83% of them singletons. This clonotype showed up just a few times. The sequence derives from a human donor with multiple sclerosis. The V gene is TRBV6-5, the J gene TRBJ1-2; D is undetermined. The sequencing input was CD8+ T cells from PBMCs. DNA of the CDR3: TGTGCCAGCAGTTACAGTGCGGGGAGACATGGCTACACCTTC. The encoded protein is CASSYSAGRHGYTF.